This entry describes one TCR beta chain. Trimming removed 10 bases from V and 4 bases from J; junction bases left unmatched: 6. CDR1 is ENHRY and CDR2 is SYGVKD in the germline V gene. The CDR3 length is 13 residues. These data are taken from a study of breast tumors, draining lymph nodes, adjacent tissues. Breast cancer patients provided tissue from their axillary draining lymph nodes. MiXCR was run by TCRdb on the multiplex PCR reads, yielding one entry per CDR3 protein. The data show around 300,000 distinct CDR3 sequences, around 31% seen once. This clonotype was sampled from a female donor with breast cancer. Some clones in this sample may be carry-over from other donors' samples. The sequenced sample was axillary lymph node tissue. The chain links TRBV10-3 to TRBJ2-7; 11 bases agree with TRBD1. CDR3 residues: CATGDRGRYEQYF. CDR3 sequence (DNA): TGTGCCACTGGGGACAGGGGGAGATACGAGCAGTACTTC.